This T cell receptor beta chain was sequenced for a study of cytomegalovirus exposure and HLA in healthy donors. The donors (healthy individuals) were bone marrow donors. At sampling all donors were nominally healthy, likely with unrecorded immune exposures. In the PCR, 60 Vbeta and 13 Jbeta primers were used. Repertoires were generated with immunoSEQ multiplex PCR, while TCRdb's copy carries only in-frame clones and drops some. The sample consists of 110,000 or so clones, approximately 76% of them appearing once. Notes on this clone: Its target is unknown.

The CDR3 length is 15 residues. Germline loops: CDR1 SGDLS, CDR2 YYNGEE. Trimming at V came to 3 bases and at J to 8 bases, leaving 10 bases not matched to a gene. Study observations and caveats: The productive fraction for most TCR beta V segments was about 87% or about 30% in an earlier analysis.

This sequence was found in a woman in her fifties or sixties in good health and CMV-seropositive. Sequencing used PBMCs. This sequence joins TRBV9 and TRBJ2-1; 8 bases fit TRBD2. The CDR3 DNA reads TGTGCCAGCAGCGCCCATCTCGGGGGGGCAGATGAGCAGTTCTTC. As protein: CASSAHLGGADEQFF.